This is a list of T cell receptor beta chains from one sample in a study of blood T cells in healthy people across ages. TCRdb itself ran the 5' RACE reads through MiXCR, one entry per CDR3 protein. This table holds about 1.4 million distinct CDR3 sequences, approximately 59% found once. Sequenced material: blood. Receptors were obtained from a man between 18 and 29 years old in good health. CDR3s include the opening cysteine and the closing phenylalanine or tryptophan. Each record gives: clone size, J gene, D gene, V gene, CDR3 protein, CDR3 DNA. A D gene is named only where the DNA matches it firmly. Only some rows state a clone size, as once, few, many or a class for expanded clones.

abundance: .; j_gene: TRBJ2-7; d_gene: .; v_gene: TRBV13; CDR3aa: CASSSEGHAEEIQYF; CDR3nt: TGTGCCAGCAGCTCAGAGGGACATGCCGAAGAGATCCAGTACTTC
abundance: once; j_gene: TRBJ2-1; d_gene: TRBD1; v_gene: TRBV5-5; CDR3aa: CASSCPGGDEQFF; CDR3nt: TGTGCCAGCAGCTGTCCAGGGGGAGATGAGCAGTTCTTC
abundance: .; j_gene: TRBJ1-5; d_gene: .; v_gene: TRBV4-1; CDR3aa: CASSQTGYSNQPQHF; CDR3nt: TGCGCCAGCAGCCAGACAGGTTATAGCAATCAGCCCCAGCATTTT
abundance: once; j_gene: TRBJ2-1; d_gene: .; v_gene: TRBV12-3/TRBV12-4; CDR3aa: CASKYDSYNEQFF; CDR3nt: TGTGCCAGCAAATACGATTCCTACAATGAGCAGTTCTTC
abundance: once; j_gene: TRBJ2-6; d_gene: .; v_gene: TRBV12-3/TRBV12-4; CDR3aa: CASTESGSLLSGANVLTF; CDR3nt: TGTGCCAGCACCGAGAGCGGCTCGCTCCTCTCTGGGGCCAACGTCCTGACTTTC
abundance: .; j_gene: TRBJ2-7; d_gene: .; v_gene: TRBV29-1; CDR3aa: CSVEDRDSIYEQYF; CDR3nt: TGCAGCGTTGAAGACAGGGATTCAATCTACGAGCAGTACTTC
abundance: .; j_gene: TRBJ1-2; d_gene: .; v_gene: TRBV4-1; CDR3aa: CASSIPGDGYGYTF; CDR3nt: TGCGCCAGCAGCATCCCAGGTGATGGCTATGGCTACACCTTC
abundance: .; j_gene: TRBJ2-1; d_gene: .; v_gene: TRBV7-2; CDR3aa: CASSLAQGVYNEQFF; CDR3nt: TGTGCCAGCAGCTTAGCGCAGGGTGTTTACAATGAGCAGTTCTTC
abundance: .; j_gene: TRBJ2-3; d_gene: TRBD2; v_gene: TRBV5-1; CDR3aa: CASSLDSGRDDTHYF; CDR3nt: TGCGCCAGCAGCTTGGATAGCGGGAGGGATGATACGCACTATTTT
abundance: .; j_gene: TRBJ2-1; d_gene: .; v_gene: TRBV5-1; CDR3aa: CASSPGDGSNEQFF; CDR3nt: TGCGCCAGCAGCCCCGGGGACGGCTCCAATGAGCAGTTCTTC
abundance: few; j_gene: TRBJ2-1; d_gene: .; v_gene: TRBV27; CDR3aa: CASSTRNSFSYNEQFF; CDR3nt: TGTGCCAGCAGTACCCGGAACTCTTTCTCCTACAATGAGCAGTTCTTC
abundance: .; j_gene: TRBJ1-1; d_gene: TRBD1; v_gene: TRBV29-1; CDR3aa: CSGDSLNTEAFF; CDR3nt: TGCAGCGGGGACAGCTTGAACACTGAAGCTTTCTTT
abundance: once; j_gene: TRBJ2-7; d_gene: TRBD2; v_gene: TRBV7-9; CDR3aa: CASSLVGGNSSYEQYF; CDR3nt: TGTGCCAGCAGCTTAGTGGGAGGGAACTCATCCTACGAGCAGTACTTC
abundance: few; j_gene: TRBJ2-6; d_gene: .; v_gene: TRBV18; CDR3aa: CASSPPTGVSGANVLTF; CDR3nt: TGTGCCAGCTCACCACCAACAGGCGTCTCTGGGGCCAACGTCCTGACTTTC
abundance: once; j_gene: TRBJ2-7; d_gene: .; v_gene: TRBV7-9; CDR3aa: CASSPYMQYEQYF; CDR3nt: TGTGCCAGCAGCCCCTATATGCAGTACGAGCAGTACTTC
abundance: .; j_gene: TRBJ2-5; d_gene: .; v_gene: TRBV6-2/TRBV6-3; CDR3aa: CASSLAWTQETRYF; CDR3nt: TGTGCTAGCAGTCTAGCCTGGACCCAAGAGACCCGGTACTTC
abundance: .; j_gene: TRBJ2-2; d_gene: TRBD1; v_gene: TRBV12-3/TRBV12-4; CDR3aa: CASRGTGSTTGELFF; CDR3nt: TGTGCCAGCAGGGGGACAGGGTCGACCACCGGGGAGCTGTTTTTT
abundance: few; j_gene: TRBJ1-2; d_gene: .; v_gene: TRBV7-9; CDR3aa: CASSLSQPYGYTF; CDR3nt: TGTGCCAGCAGCTTGTCTCAGCCTTATGGCTACACCTTC
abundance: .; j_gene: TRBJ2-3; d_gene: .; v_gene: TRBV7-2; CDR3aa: CASSTYTGNTDTQYF; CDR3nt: TGTGCCAGCAGCACCTACACAGGGAACACAGATACGCAGTATTTT
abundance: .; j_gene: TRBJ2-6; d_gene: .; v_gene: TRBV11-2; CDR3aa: CASQLAVFPDVLTF; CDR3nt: TGTGCCAGCCAACTGGCAGTATTTCCGGACGTCCTGACTTTC
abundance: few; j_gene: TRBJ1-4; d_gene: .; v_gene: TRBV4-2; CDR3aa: CASSHDAEKLFF; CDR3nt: TGTGCCAGCAGCCACGACGCTGAAAAACTGTTTTTT
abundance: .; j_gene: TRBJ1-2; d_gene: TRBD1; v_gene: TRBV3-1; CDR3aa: CASSRDREAPGYTF; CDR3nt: TGTGCCAGCAGCCGAGACAGGGAGGCTCCTGGCTACACCTTC
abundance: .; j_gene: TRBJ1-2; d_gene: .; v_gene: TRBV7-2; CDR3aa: CASRPVQGYGYTF; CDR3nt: TGTGCCAGCAGGCCGGTCCAGGGTTATGGCTACACCTTC
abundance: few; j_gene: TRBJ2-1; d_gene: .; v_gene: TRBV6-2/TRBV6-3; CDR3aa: CASSYLLSHEQFF; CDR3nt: TGTGCCAGCAGTTATTTGTTGAGCCATGAGCAGTTCTTC
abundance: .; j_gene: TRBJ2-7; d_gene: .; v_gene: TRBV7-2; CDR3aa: CASSLAGTFSYEQYF; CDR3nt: TGTGCCAGCAGCTTAGCCGGGACCTTCTCCTACGAGCAGTACTTC
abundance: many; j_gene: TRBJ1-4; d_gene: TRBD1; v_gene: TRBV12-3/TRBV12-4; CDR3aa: CASSPGQGQKLFF; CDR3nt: TGTGCCAGCAGTCCTGGACAGGGGCAAAAACTGTTTTTT
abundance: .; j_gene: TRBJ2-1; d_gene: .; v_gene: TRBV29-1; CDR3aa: CSVGNNNEQFF; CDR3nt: TGCAGCGTTGGGAACAACAATGAGCAGTTCTTC
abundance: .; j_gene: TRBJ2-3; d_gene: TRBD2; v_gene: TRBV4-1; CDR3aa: CASSQGTSGSGGTDTQYF; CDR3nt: TGCGCCAGCAGCCAAGGGACTAGCGGGAGCGGGGGCACAGATACGCAGTATTTT
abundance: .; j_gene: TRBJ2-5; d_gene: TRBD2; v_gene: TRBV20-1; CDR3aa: CSAIPPGLSSGTQYF; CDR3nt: TGCAGTGCTATTCCCCCGGGACTAAGCAGTGGGACCCAGTACTTC
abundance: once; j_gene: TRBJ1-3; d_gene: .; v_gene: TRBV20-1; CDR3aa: CSAPSGRDTIYF; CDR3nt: TGCAGTGCTCCATCAGGGCGAGACACCATATATTTT
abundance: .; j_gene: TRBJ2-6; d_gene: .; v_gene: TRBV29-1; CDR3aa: CSVEDPGRSSGANVLTF; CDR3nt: TGCAGCGTTGAAGATCCGGGACGGAGCTCTGGGGCCAACGTCCTGACTTTC
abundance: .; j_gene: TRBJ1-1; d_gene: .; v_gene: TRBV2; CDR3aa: CASRETVAEAFF; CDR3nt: TGTGCCAGCAGAGAAACAGTCGCTGAAGCTTTCTTT
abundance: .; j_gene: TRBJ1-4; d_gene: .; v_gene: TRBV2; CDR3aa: CASTAQGINEKLFF; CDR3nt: TGTGCCAGCACCGCTCAGGGGATTAATGAAAAACTGTTTTTT
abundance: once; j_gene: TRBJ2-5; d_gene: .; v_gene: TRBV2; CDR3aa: CASSEPPLASWTEETQYF; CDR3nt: TGTGCCAGCAGTGAACCCCCCCTCGCTAGTTGGACAGAAGAGACCCAGTACTTC
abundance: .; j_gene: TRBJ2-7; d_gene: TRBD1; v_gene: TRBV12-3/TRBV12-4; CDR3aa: CASSFVRDSTYEQYF; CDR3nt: TGTGCCAGCAGTTTTGTAAGGGACAGTACCTACGAGCAGTACTTC
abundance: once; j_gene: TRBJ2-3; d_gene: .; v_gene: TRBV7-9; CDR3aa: CASSPGPIDTQYF; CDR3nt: TGTGCCAGCAGCCCGGGACCAATAGATACGCAGTATTTT
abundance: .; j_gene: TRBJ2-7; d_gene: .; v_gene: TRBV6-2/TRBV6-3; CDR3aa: CASSPEVYEQYF; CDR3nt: TGTGCCAGCAGTCCCGAAGTGTACGAGCAGTACTTC
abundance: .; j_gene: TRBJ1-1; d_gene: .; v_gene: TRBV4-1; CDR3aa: CVSSQGRNTEAFF; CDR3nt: TGCGTCAGCAGCCAAGGCAGGAACACTGAAGCTTTCTTT
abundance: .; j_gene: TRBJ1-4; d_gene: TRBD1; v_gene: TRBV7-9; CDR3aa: CASSLMRDRVNEKLFF; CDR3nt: TGTGCCAGCAGCCTTATGCGGGACAGGGTCAATGAAAAACTGTTTTTT
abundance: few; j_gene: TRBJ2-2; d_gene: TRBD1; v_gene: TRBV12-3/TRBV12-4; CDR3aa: CASRETGVPGELFF; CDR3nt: TGTGCCAGCAGGGAAACAGGGGTACCCGGGGAGCTGTTTTTT
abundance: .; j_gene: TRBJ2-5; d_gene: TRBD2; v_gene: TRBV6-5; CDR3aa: CASSYGGAWYNEQYF; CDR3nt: TGTGCCAGCAGCTACGGGGGGGCCTGGTACAATGAGCAGTACTTC
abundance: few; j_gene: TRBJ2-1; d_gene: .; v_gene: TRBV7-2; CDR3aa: CASSSPGSYNEQFF; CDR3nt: TGTGCCAGCAGCTCTCCAGGCTCCTACAATGAGCAGTTCTTC
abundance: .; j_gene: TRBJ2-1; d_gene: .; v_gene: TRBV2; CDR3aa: CASSVYGNEQFF; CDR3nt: TGTGCCAGCAGTGTTTACGGGAATGAGCAGTTCTTC
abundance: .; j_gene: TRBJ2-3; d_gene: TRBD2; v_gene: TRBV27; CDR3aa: CASSFRSGGSTDTQYF; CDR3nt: TGTGCCAGCAGTTTTCGAAGCGGGGGTAGCACAGATACGCAGTATTTT
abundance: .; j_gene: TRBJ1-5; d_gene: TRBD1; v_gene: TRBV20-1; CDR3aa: CSARDVGTAHEPQHF; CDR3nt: TGCAGTGCTAGAGATGTTGGGACAGCCCATGAGCCCCAGCATTTT
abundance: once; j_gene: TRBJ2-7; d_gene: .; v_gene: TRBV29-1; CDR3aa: CSVELRDETYEQYF; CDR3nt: TGCAGCGTTGAGCTCCGAGACGAAACCTACGAGCAGTACTTC
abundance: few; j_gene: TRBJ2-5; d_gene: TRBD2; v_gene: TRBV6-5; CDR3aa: CASSSSGGVQETQYF; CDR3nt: TGTGCCAGCAGTAGTAGCGGGGGGGTTCAAGAGACCCAGTACTTC
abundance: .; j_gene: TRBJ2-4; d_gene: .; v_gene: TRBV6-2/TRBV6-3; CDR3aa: CASGVVAKNIQYF; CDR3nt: TGTGCCAGCGGGGTTGTAGCCAAAAACATTCAGTACTTC
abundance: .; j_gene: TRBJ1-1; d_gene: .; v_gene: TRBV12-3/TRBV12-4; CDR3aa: CASSFRQGYTEAFF; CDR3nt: TGTGCCAGCAGTTTTCGCCAGGGGTACACTGAAGCTTTCTTT
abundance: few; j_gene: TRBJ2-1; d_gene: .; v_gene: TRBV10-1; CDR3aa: CASSEVQGGGQFF; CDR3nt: TGCGCCAGCAGTGAGGTCCAGGGAGGAGGGCAGTTCTTC
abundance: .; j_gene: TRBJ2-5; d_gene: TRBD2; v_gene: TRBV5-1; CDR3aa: CASSGGTSDWETQYF; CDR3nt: TGCGCCAGCAGCGGGGGGACTAGCGATTGGGAGACCCAGTACTTC
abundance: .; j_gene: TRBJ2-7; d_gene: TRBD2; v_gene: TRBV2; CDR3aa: CASRAGLASGEQYF; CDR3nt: TGTGCCAGCAGGGCGGGACTAGCTAGTGGTGAGCAGTACTTC
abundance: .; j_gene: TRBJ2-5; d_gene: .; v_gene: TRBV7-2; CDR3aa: CASSHTSVKYQETQYF; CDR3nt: TGTGCCAGCAGCCACACGTCGGTGAAATACCAAGAGACCCAGTACTTC
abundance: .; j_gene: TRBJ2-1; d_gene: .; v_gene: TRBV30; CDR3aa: CAWRLQGIEQFF; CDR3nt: TGTGCCTGGAGATTACAGGGAATTGAGCAGTTCTTC
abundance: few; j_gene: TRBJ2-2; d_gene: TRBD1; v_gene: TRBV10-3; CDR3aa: CAISDGQGYTGELFF; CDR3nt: TGTGCCATCAGTGATGGACAGGGGTACACCGGGGAGCTGTTTTTT